The 8 T cell receptor beta chains below come from one sample, sequenced in a study of blood T cells in healthy people across ages. Primers used in a second PCR of about 7 to 12 cycles were a sample-barcoded 5' primer and a J-beta primer mix. TCRdb reprocessed the 5' RACE reads with MiXCR, giving one entry per CDR3 protein. The sample includes some 1.5 million distinct CDR3 sequences, roughly 28% of them seen just once. The specimen sequenced was blood. The source of these receptors is a woman aged 30 to 39 in good health.

For this clonotype: Germline and junction disagree at one end, which may indicate a read error. The chain carries TRBV30 and TRBJ1-5; no definite D call. Germline CDR1 reads GTSNPN; CDR2 reads SVGIG (reference sequence). This CDR3 comprises 14 residues. The CDR3 loop is CAWSVRGSNQPQHF. CDR3 DNA sequence: TGCGCCTGGAGTGTACGCGGGAGCAATCAGCCCCAGCATTTT.

The chain employs TRBV5-1 and TRBJ2-1; TRBD2 matches at 8 bases. Germline V CDR1 and CDR2: SGHRS, YFSETQ. There are 16 residues in the CDR3. J lost 3 bases, V lost 4 bases, and 9 bases had no gene match. The CDR3 sequence: CASSMAGTRGYNEQFF. Here the CDR3 DNA reads TGCGCCAGCAGCATGGCCGGGACTAGAGGCTACAATGAGCAGTTCTTC. The whole variable domain, remainder taken from reference TRBV5-1 and TRBJ2-1, is KAGVTQTPRYLIKTRGQQVTLSCSPISGHRSVSWYQQTPGQGLQFLFEYFSETQRNKGNFPGRFSGRQFSNSRSEMNVSTLELGDSALYLCASSMAGTRGYNEQFFGPGTRLTVL.

With respect to this clonotype: This sequence may be a read error, since a much larger clone differs from it by one base. This sequence joins TRBV9 and TRBJ1-5, with D perhaps TRBD1 (6 bases). Per germline, CDR1 SGDLS and CDR2 YYNGEE. This CDR3 is 14 amino acids long. The V end lost 4 bases, the J end lost 5 bases, and 13 bases lay between the germline ends. CDR3 in DNA: TGTGCCAGCAGCATGGGGGCATGTCATCAGCCCCAGCATTTT. Protein sequence: CASSMGACHQPQHF.

The sample holds many counts of this clonotype. The V and J genes are TRBV20-1 and TRBJ2-1; 9 bases agree with TRBD2. Germline V gives CDR1 DFQATT, CDR2 SNEGSKA (reference sequence). CDR3 length equals 16 residues. V lost 0 bases, J lost 4 bases, and 7 bases stayed unmatched. Here the CDR3 DNA reads TGCAGTGCTAGAGATGTCCCGACTAGCGGATACAATGAGCAGTTCTTC. This translates into CSARDVPTSGYNEQFF.

At least ten counts were recorded for this clonotype. The V and J genes are TRBV4-1 and TRBJ2-5; TRBD1 aligns across 9 bases. This CDR3 contains 16 residues. The germline V gene has CDR1 MGHRA and CDR2 YSYEKL. Trimming removed 4 bases from V and 5 bases from J; junction bases left unmatched: 11. CDR3: CASSRSFGGTGETQYF. In nucleotides, the CDR3 is TGCGCCAGCAGCCGAAGTTTTGGAGGGACAGGGGAGACCCAGTACTTC.

Only one count was recorded for this clonotype. V usage is TRBV11-2 and J usage is TRBJ2-5; D is undetermined. Germline V gene sequence: CDR1 SGHAT, CDR2 FQNNGV. The germline V and J ends were trimmed by 5 bases and 2 bases, with 12 bases remaining between them. This CDR3 region has 14 residues. The CDR3 spells CASSERRRQETQYF. The CDR3 DNA sequence: TGTGCCAGCAGCGAAAGGCGTCGGCAAGAGACCCAGTACTTC.

This clonotype turned up a few times. The chain links TRBV29-1 to TRBJ2-5, with a weak D call TRBD2 (5 bases). Deletions cut 7 bases from V and 4 bases from J, with 16 bases between. This CDR3 is built from 13 residues. CDR1 is SQVTM and CDR2 is ANQGSEA in the germline V gene. The CDR3 nucleotides read TGCAGCGCCCCTATTAGCGCGGGAGAGACCCAGTACTTC. Translated, it gives CSAPISAGETQYF.

Regarding this clonotype: This may be a read error, as it is one base from a much larger clone. The V and J genes are TRBV5-1 and TRBJ2-5, with D perhaps TRBD2 (6 bases). The CDR3 covers 15 residues. Trimming took off 4 bases at V and 0 bases at J, with 13 bases between the two ends. Germline V lookup: CDR1 SGHRS, CDR2 YFSETQ. The CDR3 spells CASSLAREDQETQYF. CDR3 DNA sequence: TGCGCCAGCAGCCTAGCCAGGGAGGACCAAGAGACCCAGTACTTC.